This T cell receptor (beta chain) was captured in a study of T cell clonotyping in hematopoietic cell transplantation. The sample holds one count of this clone. Its cognate antigen is unknown. Sequencing was performed with immunoSEQ multiplex PCR; in TCRdb, only in-frame clones are kept and a portion is missing. Found here are more than 4,500 clones, 75% to 80% of them singletons; the top ten hold approximately 12%. Germline V gene sequence: CDR1 SGHTS, CDR2 YDEGEE. The CDR3 contains 15 residues. Trimming removed 4 bases at V and 1 base at J, with 13 bases between. Samples: about 28 days before transplant, then days 30, 100 and 180 after. Findings of the study overall: Higher Inverse Simpson Index values in graft donor and pretransplant recipient predicted broader posttransplant TCR diversity.

This chain connects TRBV5-8 to TRBJ2-3; D gene ambiguous. This specimen consisted of peripheral blood mononuclear cells, obtained 30 days after allogeneic stem cell transplant. The receptor was isolated from a male patient between 60 and 69 years old who had an allogeneic stem cell transplant from an unrelated donor, so the T cells may come from the graft donor. Some clones in this sample may be carry-over from other donors' samples. The CDR3 sequence is CASSPTLVGTDTQYF. CDR3 DNA sequence: TGTGCCAGCAGCCCTACTCTGGTAGGCACAGATACGCAGTATTTT. Based on the CDR3 plus reference TRBV5-8 and TRBJ2-3, the full variable domain is EAGVTQSPTHLIKTRGQQATLRCSPISGHTSVYWYQQALGLGLQFLLWYDEGEERNRGNFPPRFSGRQFPNYSSELNVNALELEDSALYLCASSPTLVGTDTQYFGPGTRLTVL.